These 13 T cell receptor beta chains were all obtained from the same sample, sequenced in a study of T cell responses to AZD1222 COVID-19 vaccine. Measured with immunoSEQ multiplex PCR; TCRdb has only the in-frame clones, and not every one. The data hold approximately 140,000 clones, with around nine tenths observed a single time. Sequenced here: peripheral blood, sampled 28 days after the second AZD1222 dose. The origin of the receptors is an adult who received the AZD1222 COVID-19 vaccine.

V gene TRBV28 combines with J gene TRBJ2-7, with unresolved D. The CDR3 loop spans 14 amino acids. Trimming took 3 bases from V and 4 from J, leaving 13 bases between them. Germline assignment: CDR1 MDHEN and CDR2 SYDVKM. The chain's CDR3 is CASSFRQGWYEQYF. For the CDR3, the DNA is TGTGCCAGCAGTTTTAGACAAGGGTGGTACGAGCAGTACTTC.

This chain uses TRBV27 with TRBJ1-1; TRBD1 is a possible D gene (5 bases). V was cut by 5 bases and J by 1 base, with 11 bases left in between. The germline V gene encodes CDR1 MNHEY and CDR2 SMNVEV (reference sequence). This CDR3 is 14 amino acids long. CDR3 loop: CASSPAGQNTEAFF. CDR3 bases: TGTGCCAGCAGTCCAGCTGGACAGAACACTGAAGCTTTCTTT.

The V and J genes are TRBV11-3 and TRBJ1-1; weak D call: TRBD1 (6 bases). V lost 1 base to trimming and J lost 8 bases, with 17 bases between them. The CDR3 is 15 residues long. The V gene's germline CDR1 is SGHNT and CDR2 YENEEA. The chain's CDR3 is CASSLGYGGRGEAFF. CDR3 sequence (DNA): TGTGCCAGCAGCTTAGGATACGGGGGGCGCGGCGAAGCTTTCTTT.

The gene calls are TRBV4-3 and TRBJ1-3, with D perhaps matching TRBD1 (6 bases). The CDR3 contains 16 residues. Germline CDR1 LGHNA, CDR2 YSLEER. The V gene lost 1 base and the J gene lost 0 bases, with 10 bases spanning the gap. The CDR3 here is CASSQGYRVSGNTIYF. The CDR3 nucleotides are TGCGCCAGCAGCCAAGGGTACAGGGTCTCTGGAAACACCATATATTTT.

The V and J genes are TRBV7-3 and TRBJ2-3; 9 nucleotides agree with TRBD1. The germline V gene encodes CDR1 SGHTA and CDR2 FQGTGA. The ends lost 5 bases at V and 5 bases at J; junction bases unmatched: 5. This CDR3 has 14 amino acids. The CDR3 here is CASSLQGAGDTQYF. CDR3 sequence (DNA): TGTGCCAGCAGCCTACAGGGGGCTGGAGATACGCAGTATTTT. Full variable domain (rest looked up from reference TRBV7-3 and TRBJ2-3): GAGVSQTPSNKVTEKGKYVELRCDPISGHTALYWYRQSLGQGPEFLIYFQGTGAADDSGLPNDRFFAVRPEGSVSTLKIQRTERGDSAVYLCASSLQGAGDTQYFGPGTRLTVL.

The chain uses TRBV24-1 and TRBJ2-2, with D possibly TRBD1 on 5 matching bases. This CDR3 comprises 15 residues. Looked up from germline, CDR1 is KGHDR and CDR2 is SFDVKD. V was shortened by 3 bases and J by 1 base, with 8 bases between the two germline ends. The CDR3 region is CATSDRDRNTGELFF. The CDR3 DNA sequence: TGTGCCACCAGTGATCGCGACAGGAACACCGGGGAGCTGTTTTTT.

The J gene is TRBJ1-6, the V gene TRBV4-3; TRBD1 agrees at 7 bases. This CDR3 has 15 amino acids. The germline gives CDR1 LGHNA, CDR2 YSLEER. With 1 base clipped from V and 4 bases from J, the junction kept 1 base outside the gene matches. This chain's CDR3 is CASSQGGQYNSPLHF. CDR3 nucleotides: TGCGCCAGCAGCCAAGGGGGACAGTATAATTCACCCCTCCACTTT.

This clone was counted once. Sequence at one end of the junction differs from germline and may be a read error. V usage is TRBV6-4 and J usage is TRBJ2-5, with D hard to call. Germline V lookup: CDR1 MRHNA, CDR2 SNTAGT. The CDR3 runs 10 residues. CDR3 region: CASTRRTVDF. The CDR3 region has the DNA TGTGCCAGCACCCGGAGAACAGTCGACTTC.

V gene TRBV21-1 combines with J gene TRBJ1-1; TRBD1 reflects the table's D call only, with no check against the DNA. TRBV21-1 is recorded as a pseudogene. The CDR3 extends over 18 amino acids. The DNA of the CDR3 is TGTGCCAGCAGCAAAGCGCGGGACAGTCAGTTCATGAACACTGAAGCTTTCTTT. Encoded protein: CASSKARDSQFMNTEAFF.

This chain connects TRBV9 to TRBJ1-5; D call uncertain. The germline gives CDR1 SGDLS, CDR2 YYNGEE. The CDR3 is made up of 15 amino acids. V lost 4 bases, J lost 0 bases, and 11 bases lay in between. The CDR3 region is CASSLKGNSNQPQHF. CDR3 nucleotides: TGTGCCAGCAGCCTCAAGGGAAATAGCAATCAGCCCCAGCATTTT.

The chain combines TRBV29-1 with TRBJ1-1, with D tentatively TRBD1 (5 bases). The CDR3 totals 12 residues. The germline V gene encodes CDR1 SQVTM and CDR2 ANQGSEA. Between the trimmed V and J ends, which lost 5 bases and 6 bases, there was a span of 13 bases. DNA of the CDR3: TGCAGCGTTTATATGGGGGGATCTGAAGCTTTCTTT. Translated: CSVYMGGSEAFF.

The V gene is TRBV6-1, the J gene TRBJ1-4, with D perhaps TRBD1 (5 bases). The length of the CDR3 is 13 residues. Germline lookup yields CDR1 MNHNS and CDR2 SASEGT. V shed 1 base and J shed 8 bases, with 8 bases lying between them. CDR3 loop: CASSEGREEKLFF. The DNA of the CDR3 is TGTGCCAGCAGTGAAGGCAGGGAAGAAAAACTGTTTTTT.

The chain combines TRBV3-1 (or the pseudogene TRBV3-2) with TRBJ2-1; 10 positions match TRBD2. Per the germline V gene, CDR1 is LGHDT and CDR2 is YNNKEL (reference sequence). This CDR3 is 16 amino acids long. The ends lost 7 bases at V and 8 bases at J; junction bases unmatched: 14. CDR3 amino acids: CASITSSGRRMDEQFF. DNA for the CDR3: TGTGCCAGCATAACTTCTAGCGGGAGACGGATGGATGAGCAGTTCTTC.